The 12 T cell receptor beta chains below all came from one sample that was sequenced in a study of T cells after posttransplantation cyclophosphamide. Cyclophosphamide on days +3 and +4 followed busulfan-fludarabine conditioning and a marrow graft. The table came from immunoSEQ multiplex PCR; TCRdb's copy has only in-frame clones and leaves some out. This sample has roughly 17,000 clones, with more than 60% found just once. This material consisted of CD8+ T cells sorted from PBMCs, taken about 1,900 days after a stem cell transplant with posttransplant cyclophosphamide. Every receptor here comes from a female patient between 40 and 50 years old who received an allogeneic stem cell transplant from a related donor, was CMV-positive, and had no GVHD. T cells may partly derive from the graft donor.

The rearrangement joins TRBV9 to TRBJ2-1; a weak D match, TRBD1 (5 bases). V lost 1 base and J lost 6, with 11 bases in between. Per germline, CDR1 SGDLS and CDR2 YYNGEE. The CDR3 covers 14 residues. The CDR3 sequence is CASSVSDNGNEQFF. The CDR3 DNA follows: TGTGCCAGCAGCGTATCGGACAACGGCAATGAGCAGTTCTTC.

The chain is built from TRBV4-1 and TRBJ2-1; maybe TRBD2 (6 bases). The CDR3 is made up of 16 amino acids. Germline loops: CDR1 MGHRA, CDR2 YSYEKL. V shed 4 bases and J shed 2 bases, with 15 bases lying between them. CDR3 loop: CASSPVVGGPYNEQFF. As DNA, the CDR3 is TGCGCCAGCAGCCCGGTCGTGGGAGGCCCCTACAATGAGCAGTTCTTC.

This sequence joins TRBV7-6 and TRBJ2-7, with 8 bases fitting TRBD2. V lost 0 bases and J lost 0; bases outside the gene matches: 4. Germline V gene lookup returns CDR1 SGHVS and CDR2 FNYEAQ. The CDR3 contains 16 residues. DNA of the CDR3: TGTGCCAGCAGCTTAGCTGCGGGGGGAAACTCCTACGAGCAGTACTTC. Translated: CASSLAAGGNSYEQYF.

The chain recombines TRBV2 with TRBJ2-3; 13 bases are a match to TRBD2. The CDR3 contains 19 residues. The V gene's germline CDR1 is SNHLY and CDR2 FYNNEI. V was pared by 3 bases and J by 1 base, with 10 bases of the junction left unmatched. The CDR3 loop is CASSERTSGGPWGTDTQYF. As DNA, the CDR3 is TGTGCCAGCAGTGAGCGGACTAGCGGGGGCCCCTGGGGCACAGATACGCAGTATTTT.

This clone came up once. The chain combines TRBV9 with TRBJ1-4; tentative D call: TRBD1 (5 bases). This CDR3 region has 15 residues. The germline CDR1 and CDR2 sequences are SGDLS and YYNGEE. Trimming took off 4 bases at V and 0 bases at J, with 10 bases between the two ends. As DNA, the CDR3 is TGTGCCAGCAGCCCAGGGCTTGCAACTAATGAAAAACTGTTTTTT. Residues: CASSPGLATNEKLFF.

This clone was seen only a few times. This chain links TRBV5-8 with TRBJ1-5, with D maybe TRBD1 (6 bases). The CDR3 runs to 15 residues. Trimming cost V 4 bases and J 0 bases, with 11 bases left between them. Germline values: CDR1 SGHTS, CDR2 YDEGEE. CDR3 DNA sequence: TGTGCCAGCAGCCTACAGGGATATAGCAATCAGCCCCAGCATTTT. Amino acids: CASSLQGYSNQPQHF.

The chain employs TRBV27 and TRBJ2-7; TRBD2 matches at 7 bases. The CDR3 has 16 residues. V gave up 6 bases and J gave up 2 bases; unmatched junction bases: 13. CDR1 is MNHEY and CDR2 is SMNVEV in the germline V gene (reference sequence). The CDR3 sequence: CASSPLPGLNPYEQYF. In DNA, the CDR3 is TGTGCCAGCAGCCCCCTTCCGGGACTAAACCCCTACGAGCAGTACTTC.

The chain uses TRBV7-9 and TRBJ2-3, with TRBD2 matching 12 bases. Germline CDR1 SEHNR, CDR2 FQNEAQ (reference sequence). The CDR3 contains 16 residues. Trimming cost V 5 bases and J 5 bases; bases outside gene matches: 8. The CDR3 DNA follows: TGTGCCAGCAGCCTCCGGACTAGCGGGGAAGGAGATACGCAGTATTTT. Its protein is CASSLRTSGEGDTQYF.

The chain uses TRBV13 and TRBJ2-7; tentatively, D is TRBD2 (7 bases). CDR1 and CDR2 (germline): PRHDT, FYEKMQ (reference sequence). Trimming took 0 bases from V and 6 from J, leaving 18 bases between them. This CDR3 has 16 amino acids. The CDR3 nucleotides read TGTGCCAGCAGCTTAGGCCTGGAAAGGGGGGGGGTCGAGCAGTACTTC. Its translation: CASSLGLERGGVEQYF. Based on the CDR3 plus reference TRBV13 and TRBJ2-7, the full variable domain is AAGVIQSPRHLIKEKRETATLKCYPIPRHDTVYWYQQGPGQDPQFLISFYEKMQSDKGSIPDRFSAQQFSDYHSELNMSSLELGDSALYFCASSLGLERGGVEQYFGPGTRLTVT.

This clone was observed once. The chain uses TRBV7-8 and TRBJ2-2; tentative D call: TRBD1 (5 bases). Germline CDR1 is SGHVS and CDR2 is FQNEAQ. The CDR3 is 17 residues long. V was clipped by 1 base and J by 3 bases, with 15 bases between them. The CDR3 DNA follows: TGTGCCAGCAGCTTAGGAGTGACAGCACGAGACACCGGGGAGCTGTTTTTT. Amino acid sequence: CASSLGVTARDTGELFF.

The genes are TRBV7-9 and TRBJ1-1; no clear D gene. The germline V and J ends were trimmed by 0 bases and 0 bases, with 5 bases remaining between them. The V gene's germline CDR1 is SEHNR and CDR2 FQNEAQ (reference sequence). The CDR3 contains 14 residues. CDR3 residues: CASSLAEMNTEAFF. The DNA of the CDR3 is TGTGCCAGCAGCTTAGCAGAGATGAACACTGAAGCTTTCTTT. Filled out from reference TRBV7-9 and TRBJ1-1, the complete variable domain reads DTGVSQNPRHKITKRGQNVTFRCDPISEHNRLYWYRQTLGQGPEFLTYFQNEAQLEKSRLLSDRFSAERPKGSFSTLEIQRTEQGDSAMYLCASSLAEMNTEAFFGQGTRLTVV.

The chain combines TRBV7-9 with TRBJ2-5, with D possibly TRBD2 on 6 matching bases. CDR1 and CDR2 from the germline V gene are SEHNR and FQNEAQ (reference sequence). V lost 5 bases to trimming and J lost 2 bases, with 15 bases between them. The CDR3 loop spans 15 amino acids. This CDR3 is CASSPQQGGQETQYF. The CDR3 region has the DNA TGTGCCAGCAGCCCTCAGCAGGGAGGACAAGAGACCCAGTACTTC.